Following are 4 T cell receptor beta chains from one sample sequenced in a study of T cells in Graves' hyperthyroidism and ophthalmopathy. RNA transcripts gave rise to amplified TCR beta CDR3 regions. The HTBI set primed first-round TCR CDR3 RT-PCR. TCRdb reanalysed the multiplex PCR reads using MiXCR and keeps one entry per CDR3 protein. The repertoire includes about 760,000 distinct CDR3 sequences, just over 35% of them detected once, and around a third sits in the top ten. Sequencing was performed on blood. These receptors all come from a woman aged 35 to 49 with Graves' hyperthyroidism.

CDR3 nucleotide sequence: TGTGCCAGCAGCCCGCAACAGGACTACGAGCAGTACTTC. Its translation: CASSPQQDYEQYF. J is TRBJ2-7 and V is TRBV7-9; possibly TRBD1 for D (5 bases). The V and J ends lost 5 bases and 3 bases respectively, with 11 bases between them. The CDR3 totals 13 residues. Germline-derived CDR1 and CDR2 are SEHNR and FQNEAQ (reference sequence).

J is TRBJ1-4 and V is TRBV20-1; D possibly corresponds to TRBD1 (5 bases). With 4 bases removed from V and 1 base from J, the gap between germline ends came to 22 bases. CDR1 DFQATT and CDR2 SNEGSKA come from the germline V gene (reference sequence). The CDR3 extends over 18 amino acids. CDR3 sequence reads: CSAMGLAGKERTNEKLFF. Here the CDR3 DNA reads TGCAGTGCTATGGGGCTAGCGGGGAAGGAGCGAACTAATGAAAAACTGTTTTTT.

V is TRBV7-8 and J is TRBJ2-5, with 7 nucleotides matching TRBD1. Germline CDR1 reads SGHVS; CDR2 reads FQNEAQ. J lost 7 bases, V lost 5 bases, and 13 bases had no gene match. There are 15 residues in the CDR3. CDR3 sequence reads: CASSTLTGPPATQYF. In DNA, the CDR3 is TGTGCCAGCAGCACCCTGACAGGGCCTCCGGCGACCCAGTACTTC.

This chain uses TRBV25-1 with TRBJ2-3; 8 positions match TRBD2. Germline loops: CDR1 MGHDK, CDR2 SYGVNS. The ends lost 4 bases at V and 3 bases at J; junction bases unmatched: 9. This CDR3 comprises 16 residues. The CDR3 loop reads CASSGLGRGKTDTQYF. In DNA, the CDR3 is TGTGCCAGCAGTGGTCTCGGGAGGGGAAAAACAGATACGCAGTATTTT.